These 21 T cell receptor beta chains were all obtained from the same sample, sequenced in a study of cytomegalovirus exposure and HLA in healthy donors. The table came from immunoSEQ multiplex PCR; TCRdb's copy has only in-frame clones and leaves some out. The sample holds some 130,000 clones; around 80% are singletons and the top ten take 25% to 30%. Specimen: PBMCs. The receptors come from a man between 25 and 39 years old in good health and CMV-seropositive.

Of note for this clone: This CDR3 is also generated by other DNA sequences in the sample. The genes are TRBV2 and TRBJ1-6; 8 nucleotides align to TRBD1. Germline V lookup: CDR1 SNHLY, CDR2 FYNNEI. The CDR3 contains 15 residues. Trimming at V came to 0 bases and at J to 7 bases, leaving 2 bases not matched to a gene. CDR3 in DNA: TGTGCCAGCAGTGAAGCGTGGACAGGGAATTCACCCCTCCACTTT. Translating gives CASSEAWTGNSPLHF.

The chain is built from TRBV5-4 and TRBJ1-2, with 9 bases lining up with TRBD1. V dropped 1 base and J dropped 4; count of bases not matched to a gene: 8. CDR1 is SGHNT and CDR2 is YYREEE in the germline V gene (reference sequence). The CDR3 sequence is 16 residues long. CDR3 in amino acids: CASSLREGTGPYGYTF. The CDR3 nucleotides read TGTGCCAGCAGCTTGAGGGAGGGGACAGGGCCCTATGGCTACACCTTC.

This clone has a single count. The chain uses TRBV18 and TRBJ1-1, with TRBD1 identical over 9 bases. Germline V gene sequence: CDR1 KGHSH, CDR2 LQKENI. This CDR3 contains 14 residues. The V and J ends lost 8 bases and 9 bases, in that order; junction bases with no gene match: 13. The chain's CDR3 is CASTTKQGARKAFF. In nucleotides, the CDR3 is TGTGCCAGCACAACGAAACAGGGGGCTCGGAAAGCTTTCTTT.

The chain couples TRBV5-1 to TRBJ1-2, with D hard to call. Looked up from germline, CDR1 is SGHRS and CDR2 is YFSETQ. The length of the CDR3 is 12 residues. V lost 2 bases, J lost 6 bases, and 8 bases lay in between. The CDR3 DNA is TGCGCCAGCAGCTTCAACGGGGATGGCTACACCTTC. As protein: CASSFNGDGYTF. Together with reference TRBV5-1 and TRBJ1-2, the CDR3 gives the full variable domain: KAGVTQTPRYLIKTRGQQVTLSCSPISGHRSVSWYQQTPGQGLQFLFEYFSETQRNKGNFPGRFSGRQFSNSRSEMNVSTLELGDSALYLCASSFNGDGYTFGSGTRLTVV.

V usage is TRBV19 and J usage is TRBJ2-7; 9 bases are shared with TRBD1. Looked up from germline, CDR1 is LNHDA and CDR2 is SQIVND (reference sequence). The ends lost 6 bases at V and 2 bases at J; junction bases unmatched: 2. CDR3 length: 13 residues. The DNA of the CDR3 is TGTGCCAGTAGGGGACAGGGAACCTACGAGCAGTACTTC. Encoded protein: CASRGQGTYEQYF.

V gene TRBV4-2 combines with J gene TRBJ2-3; TRBD2 matches at 7 bases. V lost 0 bases and J lost 2; bases outside the gene matches: 11. This CDR3 comprises 18 residues. Per germline, CDR1 LGHNA and CDR2 YNFKEQ. The CDR3 nucleotides read TGTGCCAGCAGCCAAGATGTGCCTAGCGGATCCTTCACAGATACGCAGTATTTT. It translates to CASSQDVPSGSFTDTQYF.

The CDR3 DNA is TGTGCCAGCAGTTACGGGATCCAGGGGCTTTACGAGCAGTACTTC. Protein: CASSYGIQGLYEQYF. The chain recombines TRBV6-5 with TRBJ2-7; a weak D match, TRBD1 (6 bases). CDR1 and CDR2 (germline): MNHEY, SVGAGI. CDR3 length equals 15 residues. V lost 2 bases and J 4 bases, leaving 15 bases between the germline ends.

The J gene is TRBJ2-1, the V gene TRBV7-2; 11 positions agree with TRBD1. The ends lost 2 bases at V and 9 bases at J; junction bases unmatched: 6. CDR3 length: 15 residues. In germline, CDR1 is SGHTA, CDR2 FQGNSA. DNA for the CDR3: TGTGCCAGCAGCTTAAGTGGACAGGGGGCCGTTGAGCAGTTCTTC. Translated, it gives CASSLSGQGAVEQFF.

This clone showed up just once. The chain has TRBV2 and TRBJ2-3; D is undetermined. V was cut by 4 bases and J by 0 bases, with 8 bases left in between. Germline-derived CDR1 and CDR2 are SNHLY and FYNNEI. The CDR3 sequence is 14 residues long. For the CDR3, the DNA is TGTGCCAGCAGTGCAGGATTTAGCACAGATACGCAGTATTTT. Amino acids: CASSAGFSTDTQYF.

The sample holds one count of this clone. The rearrangement uses TRBV9 and TRBJ2-7, with D perhaps matching TRBD2 (6 bases). Trimming left V 2 bases short and J 0 bases short, with 15 bases between. Germline V lookup: CDR1 SGDLS, CDR2 YYNGEE. There are 16 residues in the CDR3. Here the CDR3 reads CASSVSPGVSSYEQYF. As DNA, the CDR3 is TGTGCCAGCAGCGTGTCCCCGGGGGTGAGCTCCTACGAGCAGTACTTC. Drawing the rest from reference TRBV9 and TRBJ2-7, the complete variable domain is DSGVTQTPKHLITATGQRVTLRCSPRSGDLSVYWYQQSLDQGLQFLIQYYNGEERAKGNILERFSAQQFPDLHSELNLSSLELGDSALYFCASSVSPGVSSYEQYFGPGTRLTVT.

This clone was counted a single time. The chain links TRBV9 to TRBJ1-3; TRBD1 is a possible D gene (5 bases). Trimming cost V 1 base and J 0 bases, with 11 bases left between them. The CDR3 extends over 16 amino acids. The germline CDR1 and CDR2 sequences are SGDLS and YYNGEE. The CDR3 sequence: CASSVSGGYSGNTIYF. The DNA for the CDR3 is TGTGCCAGCAGCGTATCGGGGGGTTACTCTGGAAACACCATATATTTT.

CDR3 protein: CASIGVWLYGYTF. In DNA form, the CDR3 reads TGTGCCAGCATCGGGGTGTGGCTCTATGGCTACACCTTC. V usage is TRBV2 and J usage is TRBJ1-2, with D unclear. Germline V gene lookup returns CDR1 SNHLY and CDR2 FYNNEI. The CDR3 spans 13 residues. The germline V and J ends were trimmed by 7 bases and 4 bases, with 13 bases remaining between them.

The CDR3 is CASSKAGGPRNEQFF. The CDR3 bases are TGTGCCAGCAGCAAAGCGGGAGGACCCCGGAATGAGCAGTTCTTC. The chain carries TRBV6-6 and TRBJ2-1; 9 bases are a match to TRBD2. J was trimmed by 7 bases and V by 6 bases; bases with no gene match: 10. CDR1 and CDR2 (germline): MNHNY, SVGAGI (reference sequence). CDR3 length: 15 amino acids.

V gene TRBV7-2 combines with J gene TRBJ2-2, with D possibly TRBD2 on 5 matching bases. With 1 base removed from V and 7 bases from J, the gap between germline ends came to 13 bases. Germline V gene sequence: CDR1 SGHTA, CDR2 FQGNSA. The length of the CDR3 is 15 residues. The CDR3 sequence: CASSLVGSGSGELFF. CDR3 coding DNA: TGTGCCAGCAGCTTAGTGGGCTCGGGGAGCGGGGAGCTGTTTTTT.

The chain is built from TRBV5-1 and TRBJ2-2; TRBD1 aligns across 9 bases. Looked up from germline, CDR1 is SGHRS and CDR2 is YFSETQ. The V and J ends lost 4 bases and 0 bases, in that order; junction bases with no gene match: 10. The CDR3 length is 18 residues. CDR3 residues: CASSIQPTGGANTGELFF. The CDR3 DNA follows: TGCGCCAGCAGCATCCAACCGACAGGGGGGGCGAACACCGGGGAGCTGTTTTTT.

CDR3 residues: CASSTQGPPDGYTF. The DNA for the CDR3 is TGCGCCAGCTCGACCCAGGGGCCCCCTGATGGCTACACCTTC. This chain links TRBV5-1 with TRBJ1-2, with D tentatively TRBD1 (6 bases). This CDR3 has 14 residues. The V end lost 7 bases, the J end lost 6 bases, and 19 bases lay between the germline ends. The germline V gene encodes CDR1 SGHRS and CDR2 YFSETQ.

The chain recombines TRBV30 with TRBJ1-5; tentative D call: TRBD1 (6 bases). The V and J ends lost 2 bases and 6 bases respectively, with 23 bases between them. The germline CDR1 and CDR2 sequences are GTSNPN and SVGIG (reference sequence). CDR3 size: 17 residues. This CDR3 reads CAWSSYLQGLRIQPQHF. CDR3 nucleotide sequence: TGTGCCTGGAGTTCCTACTTACAGGGCCTCCGAATTCAGCCCCAGCATTTT.

The CDR3 DNA follows: TGCAGCGACAAGGACAGGGGCCCCACTGAAGCTTTCTTT. Its translation is CSDKDRGPTEAFF. The chain joins TRBV29-1 to TRBJ1-1, with 9 bases that match TRBD1. Germline CDR1 is SQVTM and CDR2 is ANQGSEA. CDR3 length: 13 amino acids. V was pared by 7 bases and J by 4 bases, with 7 bases of the junction left unmatched.

Details on this clone: Other DNA variants within this sample encode the same CDR3. This chain's CDR3 is CASSSLAGRYNEQFF. In DNA form, the CDR3 reads TGTGCCAGCAGTTCCCTAGCGGGACGCTACAATGAGCAGTTCTTC. The chain is built from TRBV27 and TRBJ2-1; 9 bases agree with TRBD2. This CDR3 comprises 15 residues. J was trimmed by 3 bases and V by 4 bases; bases with no gene match: 4. Germline CDR1 MNHEY, CDR2 SMNVEV (reference sequence).

This sequence joins TRBV9 and TRBJ1-1; a weak D match, TRBD1 (5 bases). Trimming took off 0 bases at V and 0 bases at J, with 6 bases between the two ends. The CDR3 length is 14 residues. Germline loops: CDR1 SGDLS, CDR2 YYNGEE. The DNA of the CDR3 is TGTGCCAGCAGCGTAGCACAGGTGAACACTGAAGCTTTCTTT. It yields the protein CASSVAQVNTEAFF.

The rearrangement joins TRBV2 to TRBJ1-2, with 9 nucleotides matching TRBD1. This CDR3 is 15 amino acids long. The J segment lost 8 bases and the V segment lost 6 bases, leaving 13 bases of the junction unmatched. The germline V gene encodes CDR1 SNHLY and CDR2 FYNNEI. The CDR3 region is CASSGLRDRVGGYTF. The CDR3 DNA reads as TGTGCCAGCAGCGGCCTTCGGGACAGGGTCGGCGGCTACACCTTC.